A single sample is the source of the 16 T cell receptor beta chains below, sequenced in a study of post-analysis software for immune sequencing data (dated by TCRdb to the mid-2010s). These TCRs' antigens remain unknown. Library creation used PCR. Sequencing was carried out with an Illumina HiSeq 2500. To reduce PCR and sequencing biases, unique molecular identifiers were incorporated into the TCR beta cDNA libraries. TCRdb applied fastp at Q25 and MiXCR to the public reads, then kept only in-frame beta chains. Each CDR3 protein gets just one entry, which takes the most common genes and DNA from the rows behind it. Recorded for this sample are 450,000 to 700,000 distinct CDR3 sequences; around 47% of them occurred a single time. Around 1.7% of the sample goes to the ten largest clones. The research as a whole found: Patients showed significantly higher frequencies than controls for five TRBV segments, among them TRBV5-6, TRBV5-1 and TRBV20-1.

Source material: blood. Receptors originate from a girl aged 10-17 years with multiple sclerosis.

This rearrangement joins TRBV12-3 or TRBV12-4 to TRBJ2-1; 14 bases align to TRBD2. V lost 4 bases, J lost 2 bases, and 7 bases stayed unmatched. The CDR3 totals 18 residues. The CDR3 sequence: CASSSRGGLAGAYNEQFF. CDR3 bases: TGTGCCAGCAGTTCCCGAGGGGGACTAGCGGGGGCCTACAATGAGCAGTTCTTC.

This clonotype was seen a handful of times. This chain uses TRBV10-3 with TRBJ1-2, with 12 bases identical to TRBD1. J was trimmed by 4 bases and V by 6 bases; bases with no gene match: 6. This CDR3 has 15 residues. Per the germline V gene, CDR1 is ENHRY and CDR2 is SYGVKD. CDR3 amino acids: CAISQRDRGLYGYTF. The CDR3 coding sequence is TGTGCCATCAGCCAAAGGGACAGGGGGCTCTATGGCTACACCTTC.

The chain combines TRBV6-5 with TRBJ1-2; 7 bases line up with TRBD1. Germline CDR1 reads MNHEY; CDR2 reads SVGAGI. The CDR3 contains 13 residues. The trim removed 5 bases at V and 4 bases at J, leaving 4 bases unmatched. The CDR3 DNA follows: TGTGCCAGCAGTGAACGACAGGGCTATGGCTACACCTTC. Amino acids: CASSERQGYGYTF.

The chain uses TRBV12-3 or TRBV12-4 and TRBJ2-7; a possible D gene is TRBD1 (5 bases). Near its end, the DNA agrees better with TRBJ2-5, so the J call may be wrong. This CDR3 has 14 residues. The CDR3 sequence: CASSPTRTRETQYF. DNA of the CDR3: TGTGCCAGCAGCCCTACCAGGACAAGAGAGACCCAGTACTTC.

The chain has TRBV12-3 or TRBV12-4 and TRBJ2-1; D is unresolved. V lost 7 bases and J lost 10, with 14 bases in between. The CDR3 runs to 12 residues. The CDR3, as DNA: TGTGCCAGCATCTCGGAAGCTGGGGAGCAGTTCTTC. Its protein is CASISEAGEQFF.

This clonotype was recorded a few times. V usage is TRBV7-9 and J usage is TRBJ2-3; D possibly corresponds to TRBD2 (6 bases). Germline V lookup: CDR1 SEHNR, CDR2 FQNEAQ (reference sequence). V lost 7 bases to trimming and J lost 2 bases, with 19 bases between them. This CDR3 region has 16 residues. The CDR3 sequence is CASTKVSGLPTDTQYF. The CDR3 bases are TGTGCCAGCACCAAGGTGTCGGGACTCCCCACAGATACGCAGTATTTT.

The chain has TRBV25-1 and TRBJ1-1; TRBD1 might be the D (6 bases). Per germline, CDR1 MGHDK and CDR2 SYGVNS. V was trimmed by 4 bases and J by 6 bases, leaving 15 bases between them. CDR3 length: 14 amino acids. DNA for the CDR3: TGTGCCAGCAGTGCCCGAGGCGGACAGTCTGAAGCTTTCTTT. Amino acid sequence: CASSARGGQSEAFF.

This rearrangement joins TRBV3-1 to TRBJ2-1; D might be TRBD1 or TRBD2, each matching 5 bases. Germline V lookup: CDR1 LGHDT, CDR2 YNNKEL (reference sequence). This CDR3 spans 14 amino acids. Trimming left V 2 bases short and J 6 bases short, with 11 bases between. CDR3: CASSQQGRGNEQFF. In DNA form, the CDR3 reads TGTGCCAGCAGCCAACAGGGTCGGGGCAATGAGCAGTTCTTC.

This clonotype was recorded a few times. This sequence joins TRBV6-6 and TRBJ1-4; D ambiguous. V lost 9 bases and J 0 bases, leaving 8 bases between the germline ends. The length of the CDR3 is 13 residues. Germline V CDR1 and CDR2: MNHNY, SVGAGI (reference sequence). The CDR3 protein is CASSAATNEKLFF. For the CDR3, the DNA is TGTGCCAGTTCGGCTGCAACTAATGAAAAACTGTTTTTT.

The chain joins TRBV4-1 to TRBJ2-7; D is perhaps TRBD2 (5 bases). Germline CDR1 is MGHRA and CDR2 is YSYEKL. With 0 bases removed from V and 5 bases from J, the gap between germline ends came to 14 bases. The CDR3 sequence is 15 residues long. The CDR3 region is CASSQDGRETHEQYF. The CDR3 DNA is TGCGCCAGCAGCCAAGATGGAAGGGAGACCCACGAGCAGTACTTC.

This clonotype was picked up a small number of times. The V call is TRBV7-8, the J call TRBJ2-7; no definite D call. Trimming removed 5 bases from V and 4 bases from J, with 21 bases in between. In germline, CDR1 is SGHVS, CDR2 FQNEAQ. The CDR3 spans 16 residues. Here the CDR3 reads CASSPTYVFDGYEQYF. The CDR3, as DNA: TGTGCCAGCAGCCCGACCTATGTCTTTGACGGGTACGAGCAGTACTTC.

In this sample, this clonotype turned up a few times. The CDR3 bases are TGTGCCAGCAGCGCGCGTCGTCTTAACACTGAAGCTTTCTTT. Translation gives CASSARRLNTEAFF. V is TRBV7-8 and J is TRBJ1-1, with D unclear. V shed 5 bases and J shed 2 bases, with 12 bases lying between them. CDR3 length: 14 residues. Germline V gene data show CDR1 as SGHVS and CDR2 as FQNEAQ.

This chain links TRBV6-5 with TRBJ2-6; 8 bases align to TRBD1. J gave up 3 bases and V 2 bases, and 9 bases lay outside the gene matches. CDR1 is MNHEY and CDR2 is SVGAGI in the germline V gene. CDR3 length: 18 amino acids. The CDR3 region is CASSYRTGRAFGANVLTF. DNA for the CDR3: TGTGCCAGCAGTTACAGGACAGGGCGGGCCTTTGGGGCCAACGTCCTGACTTTC.

Here the CDR3 reads CASSHEERTEAFF. The CDR3, as DNA: TGTGCCAGCAGCCATGAGGAGAGGACTGAAGCTTTCTTT. The chain combines TRBV6-5 with TRBJ1-1; D gene ambiguous. V shed 6 bases and J shed 5 bases, with 13 bases lying between them. The length of the CDR3 is 13 residues. Germline CDR1 reads MNHEY; CDR2 reads SVGAGI.

The chain employs TRBV7-6 and TRBJ2-7, with TRBD1 as a possible D gene (6 bases). The V gene lost 4 bases and the J gene lost 2 bases, with 15 bases spanning the gap. Germline values: CDR1 SGHVS, CDR2 FNYEAQ. The CDR3 has 15 residues. CDR3 residues: CASSSTPWGPYEQYF. For the CDR3, the DNA is TGTGCCAGCAGCTCGACACCCTGGGGGCCCTACGAGCAGTACTTC.

The chain combines TRBV7-2 with TRBJ2-1; 9 bases are shared with TRBD2. The V gene end was trimmed by 2 bases and the J gene end by 9 bases; junction bases not matched to a gene: 14. This CDR3 comprises 17 residues. Germline-derived CDR1 and CDR2 are SGHTA and FQGNSA. The CDR3 nucleotides are TGTGCCAGCAGCTTACATGGGGCGGCGGGGGGGCCGCGTGAGCAGTTCTTC. Translation: CASSLHGAAGGPREQFF.